This TCR beta chain was sequenced during a study of T cell repertoires in cytomegalovirus infection. Study-wide background: Newly reported HLA-C-restricted and thoroughly characterized HLA-B-restricted CMV epitopes were employed.

TCRdb passed the reads through MiXCR, listing each CDR3 protein once. The sample yields about 360,000 distinct CDR3 sequences, just under 35% seen once. Note on this clonotype: Antigen: not known.

The germline V gene encodes CDR1 SGHVS and CDR2 FNYEAQ. The CDR3 is 14 amino acids. V shed 5 bases and J shed 6 bases, with 14 bases lying between them. Study outcomes and limitations: Carriers of CMV plus the relevant HLA were identified by cumulative public TCR beta family frequency. HLA-C-restricted CMV clonotypes gave the most frequent clonotype in two of eight donors.

This sample comprised cultured PBMCs, obtained from culture after CMV antigen stimulation. The clonotype comes from a human donor in good health (CMV status not recorded). Some clones in this sample may be carry-over from other donors' samples. The chain uses TRBV7-6 and TRBJ1-5; possibly TRBD1 for D (6 bases). CDR3 in amino acids: CASSRGGGFQPQHF. The CDR3 DNA follows: TGTGCCAGCAGCCGGGGGGGCGGGTTTCAGCCCCAGCATTTT. The complete variable domain, with remaining parts taken from reference TRBV7-6 and TRBJ1-5, reads GAGVSQSPRYKVTKRGQDVALRCDPISGHVSLYWYRQALGQGPEFLTYFNYEAQQDKSGLPNDRFSAERPEGSISTLTIQRTEQRDSAMYRCASSRGGGFQPQHFGDGTRLSIL.